This passage covers 6 T cell receptor beta chains from one sample sequenced in a study of T cell repertoires in cytomegalovirus infection. TCRdb re-derived calls from the reads in MiXCR, one entry per CDR3 protein. The top ten hold about 46% of the sample, which has approximately 590,000 distinct CDR3 sequences, just under 40% seen once. The antigens these receptors bind are not known. The source was cultured PBMCs, collected from culture after CMV antigen stimulation. The receptors here all came from a human donor in good health (CMV status not recorded). Some clones in this sample may be carry-over from other donors' samples.

The chain joins TRBV4-3 to TRBJ2-7; D is unresolved. Germline values: CDR1 LGHNA, CDR2 YSLEER. V gave up 0 bases and J gave up 0 bases, with 12 bases separating them. This CDR3 has 16 residues. The CDR3 DNA sequence: TGCGCCAGCAGCCAAGATTGGGCAGATAGCTCCTACGAGCAGTACTTC. Residues: CASSQDWADSSYEQYF.

The gene calls are TRBV5-1 and TRBJ1-6, with D possibly TRBD1 on 6 matching bases. Germline CDR1 and CDR2: SGHRS and YFSETQ. There are 18 residues in the CDR3. The V end lost 6 bases, the J end lost 0 bases, and 19 bases lay between the germline ends. The CDR3 is CASKRIVGGASYNSPLHF. The DNA for the CDR3 is TGCGCCAGCAAAAGGATCGTCGGGGGCGCCTCCTATAATTCACCCCTCCACTTT.

This chain joins TRBV7-6 and TRBJ2-3; perhaps TRBD2 as D (5 bases). Germline assignment: CDR1 SGHVS and CDR2 FNYEAQ. The CDR3 has 15 amino acids. V gave up 5 bases and J gave up 0 bases, with 12 bases separating them. The CDR3 here is CASSTSSGSTDTQYF. CDR3 nucleotides: TGTGCCAGCAGCACTTCGAGCGGAAGCACAGATACGCAGTATTTT.

This clonotype was seen more than once but under ten times. The chain has TRBV7-2 and TRBJ2-7; a weak D match, TRBD1 (7 bases). Trimming removed 5 bases at V and 6 bases at J, with 17 bases between. The CDR3 extends over 14 amino acids. CDR1 SGHTA and CDR2 FQGNSA come from the germline V gene. The CDR3 here is CASSPVAGQPEQYF. CDR3 bases: TGTGCCAGCAGCCCGGTGGCGGGACAGCCCGAGCAGTACTTC.

In its sample, this clonotype was seen a few times. The V and J genes are TRBV7-2 and TRBJ1-6; D not resolved. CDR3 length: 12 amino acids. The germline V gene has CDR1 SGHTA and CDR2 FQGNSA. The germline V and J ends were trimmed by 5 bases and 9 bases, with 8 bases remaining between them. CDR3 coding DNA: TGTGCCAGCAGCCACCCAGGTTCACCCCTCCACTTT. This encodes CASSHPGSPLHF.

This rearrangement joins TRBV15 to TRBJ2-3; 7 nucleotides line up with TRBD1. The CDR3 extends over 15 amino acids. V lost 3 bases and J lost 6; bases outside the gene matches: 9. Germline CDR1 and CDR2: LNHNV and YYDKDF (reference sequence). The chain's CDR3 is CATSSSYRGIDTQYF. CDR3 DNA: TGTGCCACCAGCAGCTCGTACAGGGGTATCGATACGCAGTATTTT.